This T cell receptor (beta chain) was captured by sequencing in a study of Ad26.COV2.S vaccination and SARS-CoV-2 variants. As for the study in general: Dosing was one shot or two shots 56 days apart.

A note on this clone: The antigen remains unidentified.

Specified treatment: roughly 18 received Ad26.COV2.S at low or high dose, single or two shots; 5 received placebo; per-sample allocation not given. The samples were gathered on day 63 after the first injection of vaccine or placebo. This table comes from immunoSEQ multiplex PCR, and its TCRdb copy is limited to in-frame clones, with some not included. The top ten clones hold around 1.8% of a sample with nearly 400,000 clones, about 89% of them seen once. General study findings and limits: Assessments of TCR breadth and depth may have underestimated the total T cell responses.

Trimming cost V 4 bases and J 1 base; bases outside gene matches: 5. Germline-derived CDR1 and CDR2 are SGHRS and YFSETQ. This CDR3 contains 15 residues. This receptor was identified in a person between 18 and 65 years old who received the Ad26.COV2.S COVID-19 vaccine or a placebo. V gene TRBV5-1 combines with J gene TRBJ2-1; 7 bases align to TRBD1. This specimen consisted of peripheral blood, obtained in a trial of Ad26.COV2.S vaccine versus placebo. CDR3 protein: CASSVRDSSYNEQFF. As DNA, the CDR3 is TGCGCCAGCAGCGTCCGGGACAGTTCCTACAATGAGCAGTTCTTC.